Given below is one T cell receptor beta chain in context. Its antigen is undetermined. The sample comes from a study of cytomegalovirus exposure and HLA in healthy donors. Study-level information: The study placed around 80% of its approximately 380 genotyped donors in the Caucasian-associated ancestry cluster. Study outcomes and limitations: Among donors in an Asian-associated ancestry cluster, a later analysis reportedly found fewer N-insertions than the roughly 610-donor mean. Exclusion as indistinguishable affected some V segments, including TRBV6-2 and TRBV6-3.

Amplification used 60 Vbeta primers and 13 Jbeta primers. Sequenced by immunoSEQ multiplex PCR; TCRdb stores in-frame clones only, minus some. The repertoire has under 200,000 clones, approximately 80% of them found once; the top ten carry 8% to 10%. There are 15 residues in the CDR3. Germline V gives CDR1 SGHVS, CDR2 FQNEAQ. V gave up 4 bases and J gave up 4 bases; unmatched junction bases: 4. The specimen was PBMCs. V is TRBV7-8 and J is TRBJ2-2; 9 bases match TRBD2. The TCR was taken from a man younger than 35 in good health and CMV-seropositive. DNA for the CDR3: TGTGCCAGCAGCTCAGCGGGAGGAAGCACCGGGGAGCTGTTTTTT. Translated, it gives CASSSAGGSTGELFF.